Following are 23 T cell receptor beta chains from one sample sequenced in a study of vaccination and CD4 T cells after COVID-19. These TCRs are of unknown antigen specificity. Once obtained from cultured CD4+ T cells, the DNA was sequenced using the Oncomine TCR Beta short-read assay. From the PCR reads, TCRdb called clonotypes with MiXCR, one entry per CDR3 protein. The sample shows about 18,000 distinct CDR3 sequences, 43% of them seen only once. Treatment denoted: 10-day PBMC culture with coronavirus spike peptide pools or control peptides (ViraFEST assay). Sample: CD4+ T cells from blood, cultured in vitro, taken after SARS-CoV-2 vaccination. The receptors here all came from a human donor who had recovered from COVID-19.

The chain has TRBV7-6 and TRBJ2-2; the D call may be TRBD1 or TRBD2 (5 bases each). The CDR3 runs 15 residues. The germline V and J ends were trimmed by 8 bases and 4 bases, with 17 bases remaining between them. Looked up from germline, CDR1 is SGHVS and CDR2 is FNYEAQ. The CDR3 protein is CASGTGLPTTGELFF. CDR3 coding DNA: TGTGCCAGCGGAACGGGGCTTCCTACCACCGGGGAGCTGTTTTTT.

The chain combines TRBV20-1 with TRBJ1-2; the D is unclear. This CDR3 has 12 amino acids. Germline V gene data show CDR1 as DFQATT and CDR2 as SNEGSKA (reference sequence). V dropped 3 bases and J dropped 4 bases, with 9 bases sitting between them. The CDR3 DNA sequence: TGCAGTGCTAGTTCCGGATCCTATGGCTACACCTTC. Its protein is CSASSGSYGYTF.

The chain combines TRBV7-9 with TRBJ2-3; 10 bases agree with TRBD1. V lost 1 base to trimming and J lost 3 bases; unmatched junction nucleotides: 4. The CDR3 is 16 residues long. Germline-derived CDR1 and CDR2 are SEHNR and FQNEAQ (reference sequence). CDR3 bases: TGTGCCAGCAGCTTAGATCCGGGACAGGGGACAGATACGCAGTATTTT. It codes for CASSLDPGQGTDTQYF.

CDR3 nucleotides: TGTGCCAGTAGTATAGGAGACGGCCGTGGGGAGCAGTACTTC. This encodes CASSIGDGRGEQYF. The chain employs TRBV19 and TRBJ2-7; D not certain. The CDR3 is made up of 14 amino acids. CDR1 and CDR2 from the germline V gene are LNHDA and SQIVND (reference sequence). V lost 1 base and J 7 bases, leaving 14 bases between the germline ends.

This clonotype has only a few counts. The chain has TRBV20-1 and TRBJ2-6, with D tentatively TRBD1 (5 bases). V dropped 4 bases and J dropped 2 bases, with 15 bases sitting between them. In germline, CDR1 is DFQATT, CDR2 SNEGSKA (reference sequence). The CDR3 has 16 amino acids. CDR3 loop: CSAKQITGTGANVLTF. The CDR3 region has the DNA TGCAGTGCTAAGCAGATAACAGGAACTGGGGCCAACGTCCTGACTTTC.

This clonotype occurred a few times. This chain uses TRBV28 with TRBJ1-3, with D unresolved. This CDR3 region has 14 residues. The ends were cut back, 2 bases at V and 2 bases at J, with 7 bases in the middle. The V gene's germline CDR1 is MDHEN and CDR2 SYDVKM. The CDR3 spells CASSLHGTGNTIYF. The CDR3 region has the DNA TGTGCCAGCAGTTTACACGGCACTGGAAACACCATATATTTT. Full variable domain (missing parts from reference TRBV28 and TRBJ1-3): DVKVTQSSRYLVKRTGEKVFLECVQDMDHENMFWYRQDPGLGLRLIYFSYDVKMKEKGDIPEGYSVSREKKERFSLILESASTNQTSMYLCASSLHGTGNTIYFGEGSWLTVV.

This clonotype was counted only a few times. CDR3: CSARKNLRGQETQYF. CDR3 coding DNA: TGCAGTGCTAGAAAAAACCTCAGGGGACAAGAGACCCAGTACTTC. The chain recombines TRBV20-1 with TRBJ2-5, with TRBD1 as a possible D gene (6 bases). The CDR3 has 15 amino acids. Deletions cut 2 bases from V and 2 bases from J, with 15 bases between. Germline V lookup: CDR1 DFQATT, CDR2 SNEGSKA (reference sequence).

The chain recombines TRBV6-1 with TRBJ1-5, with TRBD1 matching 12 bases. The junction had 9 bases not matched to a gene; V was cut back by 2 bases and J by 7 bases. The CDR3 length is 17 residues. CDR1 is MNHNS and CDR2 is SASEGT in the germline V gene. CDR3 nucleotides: TGTGCCAGCAGTGAACAGCCGGGACAGGGGGCATGGCAGCCCCAGCATTTT. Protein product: CASSEQPGQGAWQPQHF.

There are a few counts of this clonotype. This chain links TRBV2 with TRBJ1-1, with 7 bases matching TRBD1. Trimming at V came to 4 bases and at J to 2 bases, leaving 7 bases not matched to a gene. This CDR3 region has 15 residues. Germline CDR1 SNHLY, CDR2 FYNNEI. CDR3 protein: CASSGPGQTNTEAFF. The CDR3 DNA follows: TGTGCCAGCAGTGGACCGGGACAGACTAACACTGAAGCTTTCTTT.

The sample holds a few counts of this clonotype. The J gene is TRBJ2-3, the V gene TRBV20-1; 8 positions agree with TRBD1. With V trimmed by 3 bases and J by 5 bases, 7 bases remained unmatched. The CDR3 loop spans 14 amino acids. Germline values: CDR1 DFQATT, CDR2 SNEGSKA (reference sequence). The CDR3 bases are TGCAGTGCTAGCCCCAGGGGGCTTAGAGATACGCAGTATTTT. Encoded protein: CSASPRGLRDTQYF.

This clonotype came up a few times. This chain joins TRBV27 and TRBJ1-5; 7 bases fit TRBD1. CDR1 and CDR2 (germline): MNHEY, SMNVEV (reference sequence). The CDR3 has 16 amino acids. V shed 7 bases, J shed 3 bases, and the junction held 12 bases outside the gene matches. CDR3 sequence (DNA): TGTGCCAGCACCCCCGAGACAGGGTTTGCCAATCAGCCCCAGCATTTT. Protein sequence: CASTPETGFANQPQHF.

The CDR3 sequence: CAISSGGRETEAFF. CDR3 nucleotides: TGTGCCATCAGTAGTGGGGGGCGCGAGACTGAAGCTTTCTTT. The chain recombines TRBV10-3 with TRBJ1-1, with TRBD1 as a possible D gene (6 bases). This CDR3 is 14 amino acids long. The germline V gene has CDR1 ENHRY and CDR2 SYGVKD. The ends were cut back, 5 bases at V and 5 bases at J, with 15 bases in the middle.

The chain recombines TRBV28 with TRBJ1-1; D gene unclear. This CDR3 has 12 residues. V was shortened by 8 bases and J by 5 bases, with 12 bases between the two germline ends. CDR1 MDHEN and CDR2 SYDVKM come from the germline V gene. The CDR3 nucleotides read TGTGCCAGCGGGCTAGGCGGGACTGAAGCTTTCTTT. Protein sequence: CASGLGGTEAFF.

CDR3 sequence reads: CAITDSFYGYTF. CDR3 in DNA: TGTGCCATCACGGACAGCTTCTATGGCTACACCTTC. The gene calls are TRBV10-3 and TRBJ1-2; TRBD1 is a possible D gene (6 bases). Germline loops: CDR1 ENHRY, CDR2 SYGVKD. Trimming pared 7 bases from V and 4 bases from J, leaving 10 bases between. This CDR3 comprises 12 residues.

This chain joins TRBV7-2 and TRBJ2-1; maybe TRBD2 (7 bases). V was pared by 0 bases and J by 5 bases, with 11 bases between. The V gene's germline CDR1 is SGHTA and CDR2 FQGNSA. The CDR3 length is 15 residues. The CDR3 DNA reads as TGTGCCAGCAGCTTAGCGGGGGGGCCCCACAATGAGCAGTTCTTC. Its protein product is CASSLAGGPHNEQFF. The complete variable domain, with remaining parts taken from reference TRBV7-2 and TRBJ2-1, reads GAGVSQSPSNKVTEKGKDVELRCDPISGHTALYWYRQSLGQGLEFLIYFQGNSAPDKSGLPSDRFSAERTGGSVSTLTIQRTQQEDSAVYLCASSLAGGPHNEQFFGPGTRLTVL.

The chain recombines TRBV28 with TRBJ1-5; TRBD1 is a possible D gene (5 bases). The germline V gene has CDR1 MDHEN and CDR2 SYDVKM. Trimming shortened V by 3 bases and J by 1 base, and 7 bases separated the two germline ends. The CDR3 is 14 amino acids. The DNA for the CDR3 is TGTGCCAGCAGTTTGTGGGACAGCAATCAGCCCCAGCATTTT. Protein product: CASSLWDSNQPQHF.

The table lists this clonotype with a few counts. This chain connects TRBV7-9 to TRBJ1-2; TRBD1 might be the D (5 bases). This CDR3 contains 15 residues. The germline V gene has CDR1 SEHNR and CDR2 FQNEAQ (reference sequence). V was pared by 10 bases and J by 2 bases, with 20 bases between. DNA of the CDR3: TGTGCCACCAAAAGGGGAGGGCCGATGAACTATGGCTACACCTTC. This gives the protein CATKRGGPMNYGYTF.

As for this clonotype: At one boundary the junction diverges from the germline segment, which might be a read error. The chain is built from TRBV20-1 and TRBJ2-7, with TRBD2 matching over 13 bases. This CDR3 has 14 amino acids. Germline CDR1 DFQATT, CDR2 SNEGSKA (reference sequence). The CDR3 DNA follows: TGCAGTGCCAAAGGGACTAGCGGGACGCTCGAGCGGTACTTC. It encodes CSAKGTSGTLERYF.

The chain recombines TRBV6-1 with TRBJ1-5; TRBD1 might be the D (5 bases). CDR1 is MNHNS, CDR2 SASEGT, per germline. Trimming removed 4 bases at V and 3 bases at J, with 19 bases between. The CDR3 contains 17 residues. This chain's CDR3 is CASSGIGTGDLNQPQHF. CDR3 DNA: TGTGCCAGCAGTGGAATTGGGACCGGGGACCTCAATCAGCCCCAGCATTTT.

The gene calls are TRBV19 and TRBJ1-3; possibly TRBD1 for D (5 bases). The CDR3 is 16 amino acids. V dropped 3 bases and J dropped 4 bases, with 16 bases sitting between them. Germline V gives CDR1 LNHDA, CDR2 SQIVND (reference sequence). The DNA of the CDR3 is TGTGCCAGTAGTATTCGGGACCCCGGGTCGGGAAACACCATATATTTT. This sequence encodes CASSIRDPGSGNTIYF.

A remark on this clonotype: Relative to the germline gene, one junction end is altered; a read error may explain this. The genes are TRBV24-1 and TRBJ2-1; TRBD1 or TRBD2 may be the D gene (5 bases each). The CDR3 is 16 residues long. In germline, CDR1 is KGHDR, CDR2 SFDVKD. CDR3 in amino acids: CASSFGSRGPYNEQFF. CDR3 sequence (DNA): TGTGCCAGCAGTTTTGGGTCGAGGGGACCCTACAATGAGCAGTTCTTC.

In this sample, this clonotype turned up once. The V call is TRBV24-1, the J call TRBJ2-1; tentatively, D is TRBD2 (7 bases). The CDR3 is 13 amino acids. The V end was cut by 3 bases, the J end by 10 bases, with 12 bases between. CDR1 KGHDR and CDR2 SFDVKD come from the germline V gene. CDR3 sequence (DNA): TGTGCCACCAGTGATAGAGGGGGGGGGGAGCAGTTCTTC. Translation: CATSDRGGGEQFF.

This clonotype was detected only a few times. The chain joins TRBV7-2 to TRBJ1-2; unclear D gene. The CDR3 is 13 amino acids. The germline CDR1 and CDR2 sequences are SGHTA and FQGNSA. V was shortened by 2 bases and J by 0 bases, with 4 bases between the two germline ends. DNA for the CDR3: TGTGCCAGCAGCTTAAAACCTAACTATGGCTACACCTTC. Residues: CASSLKPNYGYTF.